A single sample gave rise to the 31 T cell receptor beta chains below, sequenced in a study of cytomegalovirus exposure and HLA in healthy donors. Vbeta (60) and Jbeta (13) primers were used in the PCR. Generated by immunoSEQ multiplex PCR, the TCRdb table keeps only in-frame clones and is missing some. The sample carries 150,000 to 200,000 clones, over 60% recorded once. Sequencing was done on a sample of PBMCs. The receptors here all came from a girl aged 10 to 17 in good health and CMV-seronegative.

This clone was seen only once. The rearrangement uses TRBV5-5 and TRBJ1-1; D may be TRBD1 (5 bases). The V end lost 6 bases, the J end lost 1 base, and 16 bases lay between the germline ends. Germline lookup yields CDR1 SGHKS and CDR2 YYEKEE (reference sequence). This CDR3 comprises 15 residues. CDR3 nucleotides: TGTGCCAGCACACAACAGGCCTCCTCGAACACTGAAGCTTTCTTT. Protein product: CASTQQASSNTEAFF.

The chain joins TRBV7-9 to TRBJ2-2; a possible D gene is TRBD2 (6 bases). Deletions cut 3 bases from V and 4 bases from J, with 12 bases between. The CDR3 runs 15 residues. From germline, CDR1 is SEHNR and CDR2 FQNEAQ (reference sequence). CDR3 coding DNA: TGTGCCAGCAGCTTCGGGGACTCGTTCACCGGGGAGCTGTTTTTT. This encodes CASSFGDSFTGELFF.

Here the CDR3 DNA reads TGTGCCAGCAGCAAAACGGGACTAGCGGGGGGGCGGAGATTCAATGAGCAGTTCTTC. It specifies CASSKTGLAGGRRFNEQFF. The V and J genes are TRBV21-1 and TRBJ2-1; the DNA was not used to check the table's D call, TRBD2. TRBV21-1 is shown as a pseudogene. CDR3 size: 19 residues.

J is TRBJ1-2 and V is TRBV11-2; perhaps TRBD1 as D (5 bases). Germline loops: CDR1 SGHAT, CDR2 FQNNGV. V lost 0 bases and J 5 bases, leaving 16 bases between the germline ends. This CDR3 contains 16 residues. The CDR3 DNA reads TGTGCCAGCAGCTTAGACCCCAGGGCGCGTTCATATGGCTACACCTTC. Encoded protein: CASSLDPRARSYGYTF.

This chain links TRBV30 with TRBJ1-4, with D perhaps matching TRBD1 (5 bases). Germline V gene sequence: CDR1 GTSNPN, CDR2 SVGIG (reference sequence). This CDR3 region has 11 residues. V dropped 4 bases and J dropped 8 bases, with 8 bases sitting between them. The DNA of the CDR3 is TGTGCCTGGAAGCAGGGAGAAAAACTGTTTTTT. As protein: CAWKQGEKLFF.

This clone has only one observation. The chain uses TRBV6-5 and TRBJ2-1; 8 nucleotides match TRBD2. Germline trimming cut 5 bases from V and 7 bases from J; bases unmatched to any gene: 7. The CDR3 has 14 residues. Germline values: CDR1 MNHEY, CDR2 SVGAGI. In DNA, the CDR3 is TGTGCCAGCAGTCCAGGGACTAGGAGGAATGAGCAGTTCTTC. Residues: CASSPGTRRNEQFF.

This chain links TRBV7-2 with TRBJ1-2, with D possibly being TRBD1 (5 bases). This CDR3 has 13 residues. Trimming stripped 3 bases from V and 8 bases from J, with 13 bases between. CDR1 is SGHTA, CDR2 FQGNSA, per germline. CDR3 nucleotides: TGTGCCAGCAGCTTCGCCAGGGAAGGAGGCTACACCTTC. Protein product: CASSFAREGGYTF.

In DNA, the CDR3 is TGTGCCAGCAGCTCCTCGACAGGAACCCTCTATGGCTACACCTTC. Its protein product is CASSSSTGTLYGYTF. The V gene is TRBV7-8, the J gene TRBJ1-2, with D tentatively TRBD1 (6 bases). V gave up 4 bases and J gave up 4 bases, with 16 bases separating them. This CDR3 region has 15 residues. Germline V CDR1 and CDR2: SGHVS, FQNEAQ.

The gene calls are TRBV25-1 and TRBJ2-1; D may be TRBD2 (6 bases). V dropped 8 bases and J dropped 2 bases, with 10 bases sitting between them. Germline V gene lookup returns CDR1 MGHDK and CDR2 SYGVNS. The CDR3 contains 13 residues. The CDR3, as DNA: TGTGCCAGCCTGGGGAGGACCTACAATGAGCAGTTCTTC. Its protein is CASLGRTYNEQFF.

V and J are TRBV9 and TRBJ2-3; no firm D call. V lost 0 bases to trimming and J lost 3 bases, with 5 bases between them. This CDR3 contains 13 residues. Germline assignment: CDR1 SGDLS and CDR2 YYNGEE. As DNA, the CDR3 is TGTGCCAGCAGCGTAGGGAGAACAGATACGCAGTATTTT. As protein: CASSVGRTDTQYF.

The rearrangement uses TRBV5-5 and TRBJ1-6; 11 bases match TRBD1. Losses at the gene ends were 2 bases for V and 7 bases for J; bases not matched to a gene: 5. The CDR3 runs to 16 residues. Germline CDR1 SGHKS, CDR2 YYEKEE (reference sequence). The CDR3: CASSFGTGGGNSPLHF. The CDR3 nucleotides are TGTGCCAGCAGCTTTGGGACAGGGGGAGGAAATTCACCCCTCCACTTT.

This chain uses TRBV5-1 with TRBJ2-5; 9 bases fit TRBD2. The V segment lost 0 bases and the J segment 2 bases; nucleotides outside the gene matches: 2. This CDR3 is 15 amino acids long. Germline CDR1 is SGHRS and CDR2 is YFSETQ. The CDR3 nucleotides read TGCGCCAGCAGCTTGGAGCTAGCGGGGCAAGAGACCCAGTACTTC. This gives the protein CASSLELAGQETQYF.

The chain employs TRBV4-1 and TRBJ2-5; 8 bases are shared with TRBD1. CDR3 size: 15 residues. Germline CDR1 and CDR2: MGHRA and YSYEKL. The ends lost 4 bases at V and 5 bases at J; junction bases unmatched: 9. The CDR3: CASSPDRGWEETQYF. CDR3 DNA sequence: TGCGCCAGCAGCCCAGACAGGGGTTGGGAGGAGACCCAGTACTTC.

CDR3 region: CASSSGGLAGGYGYTF. For the CDR3, the DNA is TGTGCCAGCAGCTCCGGGGGCCTGGCAGGGGGTTATGGCTACACCTTC. The J gene is TRBJ1-2, the V gene TRBV7-2; 7 nucleotides match TRBD1. This CDR3 is 16 amino acids long. V lost 4 bases to trimming and J lost 5 bases; unmatched junction nucleotides: 13. Germline CDR1 is SGHTA and CDR2 is FQGNSA.

The chain couples TRBV13 to TRBJ1-6; D gene ambiguous. From germline, CDR1 is PRHDT and CDR2 FYEKMQ (reference sequence). CDR3 size: 17 residues. V was cut by 0 bases and J by 7 bases, with 16 bases left in between. The chain's CDR3 is CASSLGPRDAINSPLHF. The CDR3 DNA reads TGTGCCAGCAGCTTAGGACCCCGGGATGCTATAAATTCACCCCTCCACTTT.

This clone was detected a few times. This chain connects TRBV2 to TRBJ2-1; TRBD1 matches at 7 bases. Germline V lookup: CDR1 SNHLY, CDR2 FYNNEI. After removal of 5 bases from V and 10 bases from J, the junction contained 8 bases not matched to a gene. The CDR3 spans 13 residues. CDR3 region: CASSRDRAKEQFF. DNA for the CDR3: TGTGCCAGCAGTCGCGACAGGGCAAAAGAGCAGTTCTTC.

This clone appeared once. This chain joins TRBV5-4 and TRBJ2-7; 11 bases are shared with TRBD1. Germline lookup yields CDR1 SGHNT and CDR2 YYREEE (reference sequence). V lost 5 bases and J lost 3; bases outside the gene matches: 7. CDR3 length: 15 amino acids. CDR3 coding DNA: TGTGCCAGCAGACGTACCGGGACAGGGGGCTACGAGCAGTACTTC. It codes for CASRRTGTGGYEQYF.

V is TRBV5-1 and J is TRBJ1-4, with D tentatively TRBD1 (6 bases). Germline V gene sequence: CDR1 SGHRS, CDR2 YFSETQ. CDR3 length: 15 amino acids. Trimming took off 0 bases at V and 7 bases at J, with 13 bases between the two ends. CDR3 nucleotides: TGCGCCAGCAGCTTGGCCAGGCAGGGGAGTGAAAAACTGTTTTTT. The encoded protein is CASSLARQGSEKLFF.

In its sample, this clone was seen a few times. The rearrangement links TRBV29-1 to TRBJ1-2, with a weak D call TRBD1 (5 bases). The CDR3 has 13 residues. The ends were cut back, 7 bases at V and 5 bases at J, with 17 bases in the middle. Germline CDR1 is SQVTM and CDR2 is ANQGSEA. The CDR3 region is CSAPSGRGYGYTF. The CDR3 nucleotides are TGCAGCGCGCCCTCGGGGAGGGGATATGGCTACACCTTC.

This sequence joins TRBV4-1 and TRBJ1-1; D remains ambiguous. Per germline, CDR1 MGHRA and CDR2 YSYEKL. This CDR3 is built from 13 residues. V was shortened by 0 bases and J by 5 bases, with 7 bases between the two germline ends. DNA of the CDR3: TGCGCCAGCAGCCAAGATCGAGGGACTGAAGCTTTCTTT. Its protein is CASSQDRGTEAFF.

The chain has TRBV9 and TRBJ2-5, with a possible D match to TRBD1 (5 bases). Trimming left V 1 base short and J 1 base short, with 8 bases between. Germline V CDR1 and CDR2: SGDLS, YYNGEE. The CDR3 spans 14 residues. DNA of the CDR3: TGTGCCAGCAGCGTATTAGGGGCCCAAGAGACCCAGTACTTC. Amino acids: CASSVLGAQETQYF.

In this sample, this clone turned up a few times. The chain has TRBV7-9 and TRBJ2-7; tentatively, D is TRBD2 (6 bases). This CDR3 contains 17 residues. Germline lookup yields CDR1 SEHNR and CDR2 FQNEAQ (reference sequence). Trimming took 5 bases from V and 0 from J, leaving 20 bases between them. The CDR3 coding sequence is TGTGCCAGCAGCCCCAGACCGGAGGGACCCAGCTCCTACGAGCAGTACTTC. Its translation: CASSPRPEGPSSYEQYF.

This chain links TRBV28 with TRBJ1-5, with 7 bases matching TRBD1. The germline gives CDR1 MDHEN, CDR2 SYDVKM. The V gene end was trimmed by 6 bases and the J gene end by 1 base; junction bases not matched to a gene: 6. The CDR3 is 15 residues long. CDR3 residues: CASRKQGISNQPQHF. The CDR3 nucleotides read TGTGCCAGCAGAAAACAGGGGATCAGCAATCAGCCCCAGCATTTT.

The chain has TRBV19 and TRBJ1-1; weak D call: TRBD1 (6 bases). The CDR3 has 14 amino acids. V lost 5 bases to trimming and J lost 6 bases, with 16 bases between them. In germline, CDR1 is LNHDA, CDR2 SQIVND (reference sequence). This CDR3 is CASSLFTGYAEAFF. Here the CDR3 DNA reads TGTGCCAGTAGTCTCTTCACAGGGTACGCTGAAGCTTTCTTT. Full variable domain (outside the CDR3, taken from reference TRBV19 and TRBJ1-1): DGGITQSPKYLFRKEGQNVTLSCEQNLNHDAMYWYRQDPGQGLRLIYYSQIVNDFQKGDIAEGYSVSREKKESFPLTVTSAQKNPTAFYLCASSLFTGYAEAFFGQGTRLTVV.

The chain links TRBV5-1 to TRBJ2-1; weak D call: TRBD1 (5 bases). CDR1 and CDR2 from the germline V gene are SGHRS and YFSETQ. The V end was cut by 0 bases, the J end by 2 bases, with 9 bases between. The CDR3 has 15 residues. The CDR3 DNA is TGCGCCAGCAGCTTGGGGCAGGGTCCCTACAATGAGCAGTTCTTC. Protein sequence: CASSLGQGPYNEQFF.

The chain is built from TRBV7-6 and TRBJ2-3, with D maybe TRBD1 (5 bases). Per the germline V gene, CDR1 is SGHVS and CDR2 is FNYEAQ. Trimming cost V 4 bases and J 5 bases, with 10 bases left between them. This CDR3 is 13 amino acids long. The CDR3 DNA reads TGTGCCAGCAGCTCCGACAGAAAAGATACGCAGTATTTT. It is translated as CASSSDRKDTQYF. Filled out from reference TRBV7-6 and TRBJ2-3, the complete variable domain reads GAGVSQSPRYKVTKRGQDVALRCDPISGHVSLYWYRQALGQGPEFLTYFNYEAQQDKSGLPNDRFSAERPEGSISTLTIQRTEQRDSAMYRCASSSDRKDTQYFGPGTRLTVL.

This clone appeared a few times. V is TRBV19 and J is TRBJ1-2; D is undetermined. The CDR3 extends over 11 amino acids. Germline CDR1 reads LNHDA; CDR2 reads SQIVND (reference sequence). The ends were cut back, 6 bases at V and 1 base at J, with 3 bases in the middle. The DNA for the CDR3 is TGTGCCAGTAGCCATAACTATGGCTACACCTTC. Amino acids: CASSHNYGYTF.

In this sample, this clone turned up once. The rearrangement links TRBV5-1 to TRBJ2-1; the D is unclear. V lost 3 bases, J lost 9 bases, and 10 bases lay in between. The germline gives CDR1 SGHRS, CDR2 YFSETQ. The CDR3 sequence is 12 residues long. This CDR3 reads CASSSPAGEQFF. The CDR3 DNA follows: TGCGCCAGCAGCTCCCCCGCAGGTGAGCAGTTCTTC.

The chain couples TRBV5-4 to TRBJ1-3; possible D gene TRBD1, 6 bases. V was cut by 6 bases and J by 2 bases, with 9 bases left in between. Germline assignment: CDR1 SGHNT and CDR2 YYREEE (reference sequence). This CDR3 region has 13 residues. The CDR3 sequence is CASTKGAGNTIYF. For the CDR3, the DNA is TGTGCCAGCACGAAGGGGGCTGGAAACACCATATATTTT.

The genes are TRBV2 and TRBJ2-3; 7 bases agree with TRBD2. Trimming took 7 bases from V and 1 from J; bases not matched to a gene: 5. CDR1 and CDR2 from the germline V gene are SNHLY and FYNNEI. The CDR3 totals 14 residues. CDR3 protein: CASISGARTDTQYF. CDR3 nucleotide sequence: TGTGCCAGCATCAGCGGGGCCCGCACAGATACGCAGTATTTT. The entire variable domain, with the rest obtained from reference TRBV2 and TRBJ2-3, is as follows: EPEVTQTPSHQVTQMGQEVILRCVPISNHLYFYWYRQILGQKVEFLVSFYNNEISEKSEIFDDQFSVERPDGSNFTLKIRSTKLEDSAMYFCASISGARTDTQYFGPGTRLTVL.

This chain links TRBV5-1 with TRBJ1-4, with TRBD1 identical over 8 bases. Trimming at V came to 4 bases and at J to 5 bases, leaving 4 bases not matched to a gene. CDR1 and CDR2 (germline): SGHRS, YFSETQ. This CDR3 region has 14 residues. The CDR3: CASSGQGLNEKLFF. DNA for the CDR3: TGCGCCAGCAGCGGACAGGGTCTAAATGAAAAACTGTTTTTT.